Below are 13 T cell receptor beta chains sequenced from a single sample in a study of T cell changes during pregnancy in multiple sclerosis. Sequenced by immunoSEQ multiplex PCR; TCRdb stores in-frame clones only, minus some. The sample lists some 52,000 clones, 85% to 95% occurring once. The sample here was CD4+ T cells from peripheral blood mononuclear cells, taken in the third trimester of pregnancy. These receptors all come from a female donor with multiple sclerosis, enrolled in a pregnancy study.

The count of this clone is one. V is TRBV9 and J is TRBJ2-2; 11 nucleotides line up with TRBD2. This CDR3 region has 17 residues. V shed 0 bases, J shed 6 bases, and the junction held 7 bases outside the gene matches. From germline, CDR1 is SGDLS and CDR2 YYNGEE. CDR3 in DNA: TGTGCCAGCAGCGTAGCTAGCGGGGGGCCCGCCCCCGGGGAGCTGTTTTTT. Translated: CASSVASGGPAPGELFF.

This sequence joins TRBV6-1 and TRBJ1-5; D is undetermined. This CDR3 is 13 amino acids long. The V end lost 3 bases, the J end lost 9 bases, and 12 bases lay between the germline ends. Germline V gene data show CDR1 as MNHNS and CDR2 as SASEGT. CDR3 coding DNA: TGTGCCAGCAGTGAGCACCCGGACTCGCCCCAGCATTTT. Translated: CASSEHPDSPQHF.

The J gene is TRBJ1-2, the V gene TRBV6-1, with 7 bases identical to TRBD1. Germline lookup yields CDR1 MNHNS and CDR2 SASEGT. The CDR3 totals 14 residues. After removal of 8 bases from V and 1 base from J, the junction contained 7 bases not matched to a gene. The chain's CDR3 is CASLLGQDNYGYTF. The CDR3 DNA reads TGTGCCAGCCTCCTTGGACAGGATAACTATGGCTACACCTTC.

The chain carries TRBV5-8 and TRBJ1-2; 7 bases align to TRBD1. After removal of 6 bases from V and 6 bases from J, the junction contained 11 bases not matched to a gene. The germline CDR1 and CDR2 sequences are SGHTS and YDEGEE. CDR3 length: 14 residues. This CDR3 is CASTFLDRPDGYTF. The CDR3 DNA follows: TGTGCCAGCACCTTTCTGGACAGGCCGGATGGCTACACCTTC. The full variable domain, with the rest looked up from reference TRBV5-8 and TRBJ1-2, is EAGVTQSPTHLIKTRGQQATLRCSPISGHTSVYWYQQALGLGLQFLLWYDEGEERNRGNFPPRFSGRQFPNYSSELNVNALELEDSALYLCASTFLDRPDGYTFGSGTRLTVV.

CDR3 coding DNA: TGTGCCAGCACCGAGAATCGGGTGAACACCGGGGAGCTGTTTTTT. The encoded protein is CASTENRVNTGELFF. The chain recombines TRBV6-6 with TRBJ2-2; D is unresolved. Germline V gene data show CDR1 as MNHNY and CDR2 as SVGAGI (reference sequence). There are 15 residues in the CDR3. Trimming left V 7 bases short and J 1 base short, with 13 bases between.

The chain joins TRBV9 to TRBJ2-1; D is perhaps TRBD2 (5 bases). The CDR3 loop spans 14 amino acids. Germline CDR1 SGDLS, CDR2 YYNGEE. Trimming removed 4 bases at V and 3 bases at J, with 11 bases between. The CDR3 here is CASSPSSNYNEQFF. CDR3 coding DNA: TGTGCCAGCAGCCCTAGCTCCAACTACAATGAGCAGTTCTTC.

The rearrangement links TRBV5-4 to TRBJ2-5; D not certain. The CDR3 is 12 amino acids. Trimming left V 4 bases short and J 5 bases short, with 9 bases between. Per germline, CDR1 SGHNT and CDR2 YYREEE (reference sequence). The chain's CDR3 is CASSLPRETQYF. As DNA, the CDR3 is TGTGCCAGCAGCCTACCTCGGGAGACCCAGTACTTC.

This chain links TRBV27 with TRBJ1-3, with D unclear. From germline, CDR1 is MNHEY and CDR2 SMNVEV (reference sequence). V gave up 6 bases and J gave up 3 bases, with 9 bases separating them. This CDR3 spans 13 amino acids. The CDR3 here is CASRGRGGNTIYF. CDR3 bases: TGTGCCAGCAGAGGGAGAGGTGGAAACACCATATATTTT.

This chain links TRBV7-9 with TRBJ2-3; D may be TRBD2 (6 bases). The CDR3 length is 14 residues. V was clipped by 5 bases and J by 0 bases, with 9 bases between them. Germline assignment: CDR1 SEHNR and CDR2 FQNEAQ (reference sequence). CDR3 in DNA: TGTGCCAGCAGCCAGGGAGGTAGCACAGATACGCAGTATTTT. This encodes CASSQGGSTDTQYF.

V and J are TRBV6-5 and TRBJ1-5; the D is unclear. The V gene's germline CDR1 is MNHEY and CDR2 SVGAGI. V was shortened by 6 bases and J by 1 base, with 13 bases between the two germline ends. The CDR3 is made up of 15 amino acids. The CDR3 reads CASRTDWASNQPQHF. CDR3 coding DNA: TGTGCCAGCAGGACGGACTGGGCAAGCAATCAGCCCCAGCATTTT.

The V gene is TRBV25-1, the J gene TRBJ1-2; D remains unclear. Looked up from germline, CDR1 is MGHDK and CDR2 is SYGVNS. V lost 8 bases, J lost 1 base, and 5 bases lay in between. There are 11 residues in the CDR3. This CDR3 reads CASQFNYGYTF. The CDR3 bases are TGTGCCAGCCAGTTTAACTATGGCTACACCTTC.

This chain links TRBV19 with TRBJ1-2; TRBD1 is a possible D gene (5 bases). V was shortened by 10 bases and J by 1 base, with 16 bases between the two germline ends. Germline CDR1 LNHDA, CDR2 SQIVND (reference sequence). CDR3 size: 14 residues. The chain's CDR3 is CATEGRPFNYGYTF. For the CDR3, the DNA is TGTGCCACGGAGGGACGACCCTTTAACTATGGCTACACCTTC.

The chain joins TRBV28 to TRBJ1-2; 9 bases align to TRBD1. Germline values: CDR1 MDHEN, CDR2 SYDVKM. This CDR3 is 12 amino acids long. Trimming removed 3 bases from V and 13 bases from J; junction bases left unmatched: 6. CDR3 nucleotides: TGTGCCAGCAGTTTGCAACAGGGGGCGACCACCTTC. Protein: CASSLQQGATTF.